Given below is one T cell receptor beta chain in context. Its specificity is unknown. Naive CD8 cells were CD45RO-negative, positively selected for CCR7, excluding terminally differentiated effector memory CD45RA+ cells. This specimen comes from a study of shared clonotypes between healthy human individuals. Study as a whole: Donor composition was a couple of women and a few men, aged 18 to 49. Three plates each covered CD4 naive and memory; CD8 naive two, CD8 memory one. Study results and limitations: When compared with the clonotypes that were shared by all four sorted-subset donors, the non-shared clonotypes turned out to have lower generation probabilities.

V was clipped by 1 base and J by 4 bases, with 14 bases between them. This CDR3 comprises 15 residues. The V gene's germline CDR1 is MGHRA and CDR2 YSYEKL. At the deep level, the assay was run. The table came from immunoSEQ multiplex PCR; TCRdb's copy has only in-frame clones and leaves some out. The sample yields about 2.2 million clones, 93% seen once. The sequence came from a man younger than 35 in good health. Some clones in this sample may be carry-over from other donors' samples. The V call is TRBV4-1, the J call TRBJ2-7, with D possibly matching TRBD1 (5 bases). Sequenced input: naive CD8+ T cells from PBMCs. The CDR3 DNA sequence: TGCGCCAGCAGCCAAGGCCACCACAAGGGGTACGAGCAGTACTTC. It is translated as CASSQGHHKGYEQYF.